This T cell receptor beta chain originates from a study of T cells after yellow fever vaccination. Findings of the study overall: Faster peaking, at day 5 versus 15, marked a secondary response that was weaker. Contamination of FACS-sorted repertoires by abundant clonotypes from the bulk population could occur.

Note on this clonotype: What it recognizes is unknown.

TCRdb recomputed calls from the 5' RACE reads with MiXCR, one row per CDR3 protein. The sample lists 500,000 to 650,000 distinct CDR3 sequences; about 12% were seen once. The TCR comes from a man aged 25 to 40 who received the YFV17D yellow fever vaccine. The sequenced sample was PBMCs, obtained on the day of the yellow fever booster vaccination.

CDR3 bases: TGTGCCAGCCTACGACCGGGACAATTTTATGGCTACACCTTC. As protein: CASLRPGQFYGYTF. This sequence joins TRBV28 and TRBJ1-2; TRBD1 is a possible D gene (6 bases). V was trimmed by 8 bases and J by 5 bases, leaving 18 bases between them. Germline V CDR1 and CDR2: MDHEN, SYDVKM. The CDR3 has 14 residues.